The 19 T cell receptor beta chains below all came from one sample that was sequenced in a study of CD8+ T cells in alopecia areata. As for treatment: oral pan-JAK inhibitor, 5-10 mg twice daily. In each case, RNA was isolated and then reverse transcribed into cDNA as the sequencing template. This table comes from immunoSEQ multiplex PCR, and its TCRdb copy is limited to in-frame clones, with some not included. Here the sample spans fewer than 200,000 clones, roughly 64% being singletons. The specimen comprised CD8+ T cells sorted from blood, sampled at week 24, from a patient treated with tofacitinib. These receptors all come from a human donor with alopecia areata.

The chain has TRBV6-1 and TRBJ2-1, with TRBD1 identical over 12 bases. The CDR3 consists of 15 residues. J lost 8 bases, V lost 1 base, and 3 bases had no gene match. Looked up from germline, CDR1 is MNHNS and CDR2 is SASEGT. This chain's CDR3 is CASSEGWDRGHEQFF. CDR3 sequence (DNA): TGTGCCAGCAGTGAAGGATGGGACAGGGGGCATGAGCAGTTCTTC.

This chain connects TRBV4-1 to TRBJ2-5; 13 bases are a match to TRBD2. Germline trimming cut 3 bases from V and 5 bases from J; bases unmatched to any gene: 6. The length of the CDR3 is 16 residues. Germline V gives CDR1 MGHRA, CDR2 YSYEKL. The CDR3 DNA follows: TGCGCCAGCAGCCAGGGACTAGCGGGGATGGCGGAGACCCAGTACTTC. This translates into CASSQGLAGMAETQYF.

This clone was seen more than once but under ten times. This sequence joins TRBV29-1 and TRBJ2-6, with 9 bases aligning to TRBD1. In germline, CDR1 is SQVTM, CDR2 ANQGSEA. V gave up 4 bases and J gave up 0 bases; unmatched junction bases: 10. The CDR3 is made up of 18 amino acids. In DNA form, the CDR3 reads TGCAGCGTTGTGGAAGGGGACAGGGTCAACTCTGGGGCCAACGTCCTGACTTTC. Its translation: CSVVEGDRVNSGANVLTF.

DNA for the CDR3: TGTGCCAGCAGTTACTCCGGGGACGAGCAGTACTTC. Translating it yields CASSYSGDEQYF. This chain uses TRBV6-5 with TRBJ2-7; a possible D gene is TRBD2 (5 bases). The CDR3 loop spans 12 amino acids. Per the germline V gene, CDR1 is MNHEY and CDR2 is SVGAGI. V dropped 0 bases and J dropped 5 bases, with 5 bases sitting between them.

J is TRBJ1-6 and V is TRBV10-3; D is undetermined. Per the germline V gene, CDR1 is ENHRY and CDR2 is SYGVKD. This CDR3 is 12 amino acids long. V lost 11 bases to trimming and J lost 8 bases, with 13 bases between them. CDR3 nucleotide sequence: TGTGCCTTCCCCGGACGGGATTCACCCCTCCACTTT. Translating gives CAFPGRDSPLHF.

The chain combines TRBV6-5 with TRBJ2-7; D tentatively reads TRBD1 or TRBD2 (5 bases each). The CDR3 length is 14 residues. Per the germline V gene, CDR1 is MNHEY and CDR2 is SVGAGI. V was shortened by 0 bases and J by 2 bases, with 8 bases between the two germline ends. The CDR3: CASSYSEGTYEQYF. The CDR3 bases are TGTGCCAGCAGTTACTCAGAGGGGACCTACGAGCAGTACTTC.

The genes are TRBV5-1 and TRBJ2-2; 7 bases are shared with TRBD1. The CDR3 covers 15 residues. Germline V lookup: CDR1 SGHRS, CDR2 YFSETQ. V trimming: 7 bases; J trimming: 0 bases; junction bases outside the gene matches: 6. The CDR3 DNA follows: TGCGCCAGCGGCTGGACAGGCCCGAACACCGGGGAGCTGTTTTTT. It translates to CASGWTGPNTGELFF.

V is TRBV30 and J is TRBJ1-2; tentative D call: TRBD1 (5 bases). The germline V and J ends were trimmed by 4 bases and 5 bases, with 14 bases remaining between them. The CDR3 has 13 amino acids. Germline V gene data show CDR1 as GTSNPN and CDR2 as SVGIG (reference sequence). DNA of the CDR3: TGTGCCTGGAATACCGACAGTTGGTATGGCTACACCTTC. Its protein product is CAWNTDSWYGYTF.

As regards this clone: Other DNA sequences in this specimen translate into the identical CDR3. This chain joins TRBV5-6 and TRBJ2-2; no firm D call. V lost 4 bases and J 4 bases, leaving 5 bases between the germline ends. The germline V gene encodes CDR1 SGHDT and CDR2 YYEEEE. The CDR3 is 12 residues long. Written as DNA, the CDR3 is TGTGCCAGCAGCCTTTCCACCGGGGAGCTGTTTTTT. Translating it yields CASSLSTGELFF.

In its sample, this clone was seen a few times. The chain is built from TRBV27 and TRBJ2-3; D gene unclear. The V gene's germline CDR1 is MNHEY and CDR2 SMNVEV (reference sequence). V was pared by 3 bases and J by 2 bases, with 12 bases between. The CDR3 is 15 amino acids. DNA of the CDR3: TGTGCCAGCAGTTTTGACACTCCCGTCACAGATACGCAGTATTTT. It encodes CASSFDTPVTDTQYF.

This sequence joins TRBV19 and TRBJ1-5, with 9 positions matching TRBD1. V was clipped by 4 bases and J by 3 bases; unmatched bases: 4. The CDR3 length is 15 residues. CDR1 is LNHDA, CDR2 SQIVND, per germline (reference sequence). CDR3 nucleotides: TGTGCCAGTAGTAGAGACAGGGGGACCAATCAGCCCCAGCATTTT. The encoded protein is CASSRDRGTNQPQHF.

V is TRBV7-6 and J is TRBJ2-1; possible D gene TRBD1, 6 bases. The CDR3 contains 14 residues. Germline V CDR1 and CDR2: SGHVS, FNYEAQ. V was trimmed by 5 bases and J by 5 bases, leaving 13 bases between them. The CDR3 DNA follows: TGTGCCAGCAGCCCCTTCGAGGGGGACAATGAGCAGTTCTTC. Protein: CASSPFEGDNEQFF. The complete variable domain, with remaining parts taken from reference TRBV7-6 and TRBJ2-1, reads GAGVSQSPRYKVTKRGQDVALRCDPISGHVSLYWYRQALGQGPEFLTYFNYEAQQDKSGLPNDRFSAERPEGSISTLTIQRTEQRDSAMYRCASSPFEGDNEQFFGPGTRLTVL.

The CDR3 sequence: CAWIPRASSGNTIYF. CDR3 DNA: TGTGCCTGGATTCCGAGGGCGAGCTCTGGAAACACCATATATTTT. V gene TRBV30 combines with J gene TRBJ1-3; the D is unclear. Germline values: CDR1 GTSNPN, CDR2 SVGIG (reference sequence). The ends were cut back, 4 bases at V and 0 bases at J, with 13 bases in the middle. This CDR3 region has 15 residues.

V and J are TRBV29-1 and TRBJ2-1; perhaps TRBD1 as D (6 bases). The germline V gene encodes CDR1 SQVTM and CDR2 ANQGSEA. The CDR3 sequence is 11 residues long. V was shortened by 8 bases and J by 10 bases, with 15 bases between the two germline ends. CDR3 loop: CSLELTGEQFF. The CDR3 nucleotides read TGCAGCCTGGAACTGACAGGAGAGCAGTTCTTC.

This clone was detected once. The genes are TRBV27 and TRBJ1-1; D call uncertain. Germline V gives CDR1 MNHEY, CDR2 SMNVEV (reference sequence). V was clipped by 2 bases and J by 3 bases, with 13 bases between them. The CDR3 has 15 amino acids. The CDR3 reads CASSLIRDLHTEAFF. CDR3 nucleotide sequence: TGTGCCAGCAGTTTAATTAGGGATTTGCACACTGAAGCTTTCTTT.

The V gene is TRBV4-1, the J gene TRBJ2-1; D not resolved. Germline CDR1 and CDR2: MGHRA and YSYEKL. Deletions cut 0 bases from V and 12 bases from J, with 15 bases between. This CDR3 has 14 residues. CDR3 nucleotide sequence: TGCGCCAGCAGCCAAGAGCGGACGTTTCCGCTGCAGTTCTTC. Translation: CASSQERTFPLQFF.

The J gene is TRBJ2-7, the V gene TRBV5-6, with 7 bases aligning to TRBD1. This CDR3 region has 14 residues. V lost 2 bases, J lost 0 bases, and 2 bases stayed unmatched. Germline V gives CDR1 SGHDT, CDR2 YYEEEE. The CDR3 DNA reads as TGTGCCAGCAGCTTATGGGACAGCTCCTACGAGCAGTACTTC. It encodes CASSLWDSSYEQYF.

This clone occurred a few times. The chain couples TRBV14 to TRBJ1-4; D is ambiguous. Germline CDR1 reads SGHDN; CDR2 reads FVKESK. V was shortened by 1 base and J by 5 bases, with 5 bases between the two germline ends. This CDR3 is built from 13 residues. This chain's CDR3 is CASSQGRNEKLFF. The CDR3, as DNA: TGTGCCAGCAGCCAAGGACGAAATGAAAAACTGTTTTTT.

The chain carries TRBV27 and TRBJ2-7; no clear D. The CDR3 length is 14 residues. CDR1 MNHEY and CDR2 SMNVEV come from the germline V gene (reference sequence). V was pared by 6 bases and J by 2 bases, with 14 bases between. The CDR3 DNA reads as TGTGCCAGCAGCGTGACCGGCGGCGCCTACGAGCAGTACTTC. Encoded protein: CASSVTGGAYEQYF.